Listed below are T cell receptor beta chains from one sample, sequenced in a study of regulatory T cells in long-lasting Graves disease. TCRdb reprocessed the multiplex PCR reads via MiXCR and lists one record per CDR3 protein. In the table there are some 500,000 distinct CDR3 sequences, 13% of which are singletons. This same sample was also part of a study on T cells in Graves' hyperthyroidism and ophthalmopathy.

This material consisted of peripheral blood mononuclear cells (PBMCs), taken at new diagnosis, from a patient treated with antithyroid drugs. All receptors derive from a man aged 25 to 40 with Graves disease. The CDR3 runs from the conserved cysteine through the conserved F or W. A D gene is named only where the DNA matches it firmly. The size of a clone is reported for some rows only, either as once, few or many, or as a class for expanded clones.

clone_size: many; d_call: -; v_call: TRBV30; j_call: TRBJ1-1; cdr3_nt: TGTGCCTGGAGTGGAACGGTGGAAGCTTTCTTT; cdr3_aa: CAWSGTVEAFF
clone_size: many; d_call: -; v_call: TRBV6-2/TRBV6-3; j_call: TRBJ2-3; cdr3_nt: TGCTGTACCGGGATAATCACAGATACGCAGTATTTT; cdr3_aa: CCTGIITDTQYF
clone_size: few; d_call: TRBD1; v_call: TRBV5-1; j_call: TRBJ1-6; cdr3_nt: TGCGCCAGCAGCCCGGAAGGGGGCAACCCCCTCCACTTT; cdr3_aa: CASSPEGGNPLHF
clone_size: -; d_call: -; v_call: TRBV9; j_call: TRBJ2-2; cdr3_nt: TGTGCCAGCAGCGCCCGGGACTGGCCCACCGGGGAGCTGTTTTTT; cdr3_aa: CASSARDWPTGELFF
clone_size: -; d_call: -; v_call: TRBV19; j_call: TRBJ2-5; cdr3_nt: TGTGCCAGTAGTATCGCGTCCAAGGGGACCCAGTACTTC; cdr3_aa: CASSIASKGTQYF
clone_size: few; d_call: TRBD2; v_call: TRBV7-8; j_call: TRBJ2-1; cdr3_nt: TGTGCCAGCAGCTTCGCTTTAGCGGGACGGCAGTTCTTC; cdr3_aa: CASSFALAGRQFF
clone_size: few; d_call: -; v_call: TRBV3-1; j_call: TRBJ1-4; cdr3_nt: TGTGCCAGCAGCCGAGGCGGGGGCGCAACTAATGAAAAACTGTTTTTT; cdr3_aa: CASSRGGGATNEKLFF
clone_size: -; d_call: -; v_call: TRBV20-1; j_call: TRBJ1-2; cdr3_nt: TGCAGTGCCAACATGCCCCGGGGCTACACCTTC; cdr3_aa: CSANMPRGYTF
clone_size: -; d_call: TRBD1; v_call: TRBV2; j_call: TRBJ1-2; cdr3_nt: TGTGCCAGCAGGGAACAGGGGTACGGCTACACCTTC; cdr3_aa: CASREQGYGYTF
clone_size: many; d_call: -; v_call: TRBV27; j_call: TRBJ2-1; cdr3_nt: TGTGCCAGCAGTTTATCTATTCGCAATGAGCAGTTCTTC; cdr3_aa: CASSLSIRNEQFF
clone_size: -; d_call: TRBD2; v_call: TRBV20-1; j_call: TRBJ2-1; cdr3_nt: TGCAGTGCTAGAGATCCCCCGTCCGGGAGGCCCTACAATGAGCAGTTCTTC; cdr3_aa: CSARDPPSGRPYNEQFF
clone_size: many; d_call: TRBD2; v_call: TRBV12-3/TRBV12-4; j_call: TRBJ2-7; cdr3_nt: TGTGCCAGCAGCGCGGGAGGAATTCGCTACGAGCAGTACTTC; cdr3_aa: CASSAGGIRYEQYF
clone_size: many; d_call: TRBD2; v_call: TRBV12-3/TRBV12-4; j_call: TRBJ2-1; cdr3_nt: TGTGCCAGCAGCTCCACTGCGGGAGGTGGATCTTATGAGCAGTTCTTC; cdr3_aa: CASSSTAGGGSYEQFF
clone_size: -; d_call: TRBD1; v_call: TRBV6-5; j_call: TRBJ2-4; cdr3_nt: TGTGCCAGCAGTTCTGGACAGGCCCAAAACACTCAGTACTTC; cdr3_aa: CASSSGQAQNTQYF
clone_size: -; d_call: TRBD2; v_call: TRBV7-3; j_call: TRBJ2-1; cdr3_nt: TGTGCCAGCAGCTCCGGGGGGGTCGTCGAGCAGTTCTTC; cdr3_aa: CASSSGGVVEQFF
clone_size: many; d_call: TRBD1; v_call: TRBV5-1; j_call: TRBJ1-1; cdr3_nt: TGCGCCAGCAGCCTATCCGGGACAGGGTTCATGAACACTGAAGCTTTCTTT; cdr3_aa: CASSLSGTGFMNTEAFF
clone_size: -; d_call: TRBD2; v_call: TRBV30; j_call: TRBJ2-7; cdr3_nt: TGTGCCTGGGTTCGGGGGGGCCAGCCACCCTACGAGCAGTACTTC; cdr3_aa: CAWVRGGQPPYEQYF
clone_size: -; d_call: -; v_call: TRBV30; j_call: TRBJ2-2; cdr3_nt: TGTGCCTGGAAAAGGGCAGGGGTGGGGACCGGGGAGCTGTTTTTT; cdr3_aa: CAWKRAGVGTGELFF
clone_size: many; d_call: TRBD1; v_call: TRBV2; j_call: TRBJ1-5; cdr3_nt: TGTGCCAGCAGTAAGACAGGGAATCAGCCCCAGCATTTT; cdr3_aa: CASSKTGNQPQHF
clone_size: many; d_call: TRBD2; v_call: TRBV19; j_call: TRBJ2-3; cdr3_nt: TGTGCCAGTAGTTCAGCGGGAGTGATAGATACGCAGTATTTT; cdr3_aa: CASSSAGVIDTQYF
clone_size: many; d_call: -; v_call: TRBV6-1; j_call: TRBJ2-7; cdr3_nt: TGTGCCAGCAGTGAGGTGGGAAGCTCCTACGAGCAGTACTTC; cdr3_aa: CASSEVGSSYEQYF
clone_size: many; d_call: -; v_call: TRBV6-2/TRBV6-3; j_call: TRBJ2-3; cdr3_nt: TGTGCCAGCAGTTACTCAACAGCGCGGGCAAGCATCGGTACGCAGTATTTT; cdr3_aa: CASSYSTARASIGTQYF
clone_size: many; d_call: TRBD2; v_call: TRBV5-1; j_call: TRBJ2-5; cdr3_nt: TGCGCCAGCAGCTTTATAGCGGGAGGGGAGACCCAGTACTTC; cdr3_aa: CASSFIAGGETQYF
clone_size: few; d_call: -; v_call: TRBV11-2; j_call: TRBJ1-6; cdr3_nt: TGTGCCAGCAGCTTATTACCTCTATATAATTCACCCCTCCACTTT; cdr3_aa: CASSLLPLYNSPLHF
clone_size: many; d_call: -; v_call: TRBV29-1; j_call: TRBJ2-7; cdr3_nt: TGCAGCGTCCGGGACGGGTTCTACGAGCAGTACTTC; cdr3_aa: CSVRDGFYEQYF
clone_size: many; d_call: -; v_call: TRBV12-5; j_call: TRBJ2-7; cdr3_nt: TGTGCTAGTGGTTTGGCAGGGAATTACGAGCAGTACTTC; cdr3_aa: CASGLAGNYEQYF
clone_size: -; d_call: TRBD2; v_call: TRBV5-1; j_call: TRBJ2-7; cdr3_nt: TGTGCCAGCAGCTTGGAGGGAGCGGGAGCGGGCGAGCAGTACTTC; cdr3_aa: CASSLEGAGAGEQYF
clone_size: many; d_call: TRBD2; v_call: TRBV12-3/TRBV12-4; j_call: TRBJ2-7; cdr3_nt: TGTGCCAGCAGTTCCTCCCGCCTAGCGGCCAGCTCCTACGAGCAGTACTTC; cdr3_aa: CASSSSRLAASSYEQYF
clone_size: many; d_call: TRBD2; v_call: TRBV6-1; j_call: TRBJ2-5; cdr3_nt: TGTGCCAGCAGAATCGGGACTAGCGTGCAAGAGACCCAGTACTTC; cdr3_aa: CASRIGTSVQETQYF
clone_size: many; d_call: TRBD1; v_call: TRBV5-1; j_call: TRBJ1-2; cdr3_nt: TGCGCCAGCAGCAGCCTGGGACAGGGGGCAGGAGGCTACACCTTC; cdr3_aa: CASSSLGQGAGGYTF
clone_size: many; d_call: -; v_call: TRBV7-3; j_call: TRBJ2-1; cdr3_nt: TGTGCCAGCAGCTTAAGGCCCCTAGCCTCATACAATGAGCAGTTCTTC; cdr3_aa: CASSLRPLASYNEQFF
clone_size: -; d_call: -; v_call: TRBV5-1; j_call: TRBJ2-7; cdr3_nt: TGCGCCAGCAGCTTGGAAGGGGGCGGTCTAGGGGGGACCTCCTACGAGCAGTACTTC; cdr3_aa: CASSLEGGGLGGTSYEQYF
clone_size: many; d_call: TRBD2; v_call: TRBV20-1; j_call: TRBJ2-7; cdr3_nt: TGCAGTGCTAAGGGACTAGCGGGAGACGAGCAGTACTTC; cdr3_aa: CSAKGLAGDEQYF
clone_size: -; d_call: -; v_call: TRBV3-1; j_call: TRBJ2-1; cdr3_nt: TGTGCCAGCAGCCAAGTTTGGCATGAGCAGTTCTTC; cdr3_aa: CASSQVWHEQFF
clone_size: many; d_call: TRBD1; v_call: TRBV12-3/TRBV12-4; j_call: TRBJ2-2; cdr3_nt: TGTGCCAGCAGTTTACACGGGACAGGGGACACCGGGGAGCTGTTTTTT; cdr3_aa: CASSLHGTGDTGELFF
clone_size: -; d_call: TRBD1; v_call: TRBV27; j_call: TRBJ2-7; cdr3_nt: TGTGCCAGCAGTTTAGGGTGGGACAGGGTAGGCTACGAGCAGTACTTC; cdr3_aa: CASSLGWDRVGYEQYF
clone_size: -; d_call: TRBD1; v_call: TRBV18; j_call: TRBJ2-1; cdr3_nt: TGTGCCAGCTCACACAGGGGTGGTGAGCAGTTCTTC; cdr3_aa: CASSHRGGEQFF
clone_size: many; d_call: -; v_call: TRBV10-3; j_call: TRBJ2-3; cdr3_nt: TGTGCCATCAGTGAGGCCGGGCAGGGGATCGCAGATACGCAGTATTTT; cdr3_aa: CAISEAGQGIADTQYF
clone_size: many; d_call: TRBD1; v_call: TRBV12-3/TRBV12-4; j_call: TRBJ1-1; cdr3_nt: TGTGCCAGCAGTCCAACAGGGGTTGCTGAAGCTTTCTTT; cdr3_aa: CASSPTGVAEAFF
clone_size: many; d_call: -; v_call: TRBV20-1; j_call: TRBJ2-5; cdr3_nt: TGCAGTGCTAGACGCGGGGAGACCCAGTACTTC; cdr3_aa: CSARRGETQYF
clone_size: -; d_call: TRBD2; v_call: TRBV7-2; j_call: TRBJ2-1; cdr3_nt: TGTGCCAGCAGCTTAGTGGCTAGCGGGAGAGGGAATGAGCAGTTCTTC; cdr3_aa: CASSLVASGRGNEQFF
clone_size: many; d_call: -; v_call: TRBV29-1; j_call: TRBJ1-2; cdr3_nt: TGCAGCGTGGCGCGGGTCGAGGGCGGCTACACCTTC; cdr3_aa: CSVARVEGGYTF
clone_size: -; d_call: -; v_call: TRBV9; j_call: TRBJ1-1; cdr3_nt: TGTGCCAGCAGCGCACTGATATCGAACACTGAAGCTTTCTTT; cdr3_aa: CASSALISNTEAFF
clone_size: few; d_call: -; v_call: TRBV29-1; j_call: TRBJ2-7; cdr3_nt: TGCAGCGTTGAAGACAGGATCGAGCAGTACTTC; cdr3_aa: CSVEDRIEQYF
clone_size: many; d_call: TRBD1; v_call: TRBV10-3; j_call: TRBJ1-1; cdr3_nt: TGTGCCATCTGCCGGGACAGGAGCAACACTGAAGCTTTCTTT; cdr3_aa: CAICRDRSNTEAFF
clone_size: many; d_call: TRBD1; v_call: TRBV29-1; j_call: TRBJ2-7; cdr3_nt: TGCAGCGTAGAGGGACAGCTTTACGAGCAGTACTTC; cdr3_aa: CSVEGQLYEQYF
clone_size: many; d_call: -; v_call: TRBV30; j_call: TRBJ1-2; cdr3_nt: TGTGCCTGGAGGGGGGGGGATTATGGCTACACCTTC; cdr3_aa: CAWRGGDYGYTF
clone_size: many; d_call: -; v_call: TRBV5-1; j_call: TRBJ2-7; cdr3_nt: TGCGCCAGCAGCGGGGAGTGGGGCAGGAGCTCCTACGAGCAGTACTTC; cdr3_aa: CASSGEWGRSSYEQYF
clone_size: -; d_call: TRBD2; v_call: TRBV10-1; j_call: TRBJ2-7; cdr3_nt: TGCGCCAGCAGTGAGACGGGACTAGCTTTCGAGCAGTACTTC; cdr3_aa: CASSETGLAFEQYF
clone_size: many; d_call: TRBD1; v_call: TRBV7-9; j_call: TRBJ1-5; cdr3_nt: TGCGCCAGCAGTTCGACAGGGGGTGGCAATCAGCCCCAGCATTTT; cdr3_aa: CASSSTGGGNQPQHF
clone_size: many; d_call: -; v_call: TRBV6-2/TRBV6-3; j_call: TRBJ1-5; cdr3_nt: TGTGCCAGCAGTTTGGACACCAATCAGCCCCAGCATTTT; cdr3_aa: CASSLDTNQPQHF
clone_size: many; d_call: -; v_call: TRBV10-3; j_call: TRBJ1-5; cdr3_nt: TGTGCCATCAGTGAGTCGGGTAGTAATAGCAATCAGCCCCAGCATTTT; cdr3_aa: CAISESGSNSNQPQHF
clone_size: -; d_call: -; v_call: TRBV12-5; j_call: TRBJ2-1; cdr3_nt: TGTGCTAGTGGTTTCATCAGTGACGAGCAGTTCTTC; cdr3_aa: CASGFISDEQFF
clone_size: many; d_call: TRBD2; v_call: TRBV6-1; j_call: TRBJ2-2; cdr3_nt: TGTGCCAGCAGACCACTAGCGGGCCGCACCGGGGAGCTGTTTTTT; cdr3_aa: CASRPLAGRTGELFF
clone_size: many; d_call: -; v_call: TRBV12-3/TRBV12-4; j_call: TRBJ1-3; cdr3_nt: TGTGCCAGCAGTGTTAACTACCGCTTTGGAAACACCATATATTTT; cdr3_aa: CASSVNYRFGNTIYF